A single sample is the source of the 24 T cell receptor beta chains below, sequenced in a study of T cells after yellow fever vaccination. TCRdb fed the 5' RACE reads into MiXCR, producing one record per CDR3 protein. The sample records roughly 180,000 distinct CDR3 sequences, about 6% being singletons. The sequencing here drew on CD4+ T cells sorted from PBMCs, taken on the day of the first yellow fever vaccination. These receptors all stem from a man aged 18 to 29 who received the YFV17D yellow fever vaccine.

In its sample, this clonotype was seen many times. V gene TRBV14 combines with J gene TRBJ1-1, with TRBD1 as a possible D gene (5 bases). Trimming took off 4 bases at V and 1 base at J, with 13 bases between the two ends. This CDR3 contains 15 residues. Germline values: CDR1 SGHDN, CDR2 FVKESK. The CDR3 is CASSRLGAGNTEAFF. CDR3 sequence (DNA): TGTGCCAGCAGCCGCCTTGGGGCGGGGAACACTGAAGCTTTCTTT.

The chain recombines TRBV25-1 with TRBJ2-3; D not resolved. The CDR3 is 13 amino acids. Per the germline V gene, CDR1 is MGHDK and CDR2 is SYGVNS. V was cut by 3 bases and J by 7 bases, with 11 bases left in between. The CDR3 DNA is TGTGCCAGCAGTGATTCGTGGGCATATACGCAGTATTTT. Translating gives CASSDSWAYTQYF.

This clonotype was observed at least ten times. This chain links TRBV28 with TRBJ2-7; D is perhaps TRBD1 or TRBD2 (6 bases each). The CDR3 totals 13 residues. Trimming removed 5 bases from V and 4 bases from J, with 12 bases in between. Germline V CDR1 and CDR2: MDHEN, SYDVKM. In DNA, the CDR3 is TGTGCCAGCAGTACCGGGGGCTCTTACGAGCAGTACGTC. This codes for CASSTGGSYEQYV.

There are a few counts of this clonotype. The chain couples TRBV29-1 to TRBJ2-5, with unresolved D. V was shortened by 7 bases and J by 2 bases, with 11 bases between the two germline ends. This CDR3 spans 12 amino acids. Per germline, CDR1 SQVTM and CDR2 ANQGSEA. The CDR3 loop is CSGSDPQETQYF. The CDR3 coding sequence is TGCAGCGGATCGGACCCTCAAGAGACCCAGTACTTC. The full variable domain, in which reference TRBV29-1 and TRBJ2-5 provide the parts outside the CDR3, is SAVISQKPSRDICQRGTSLTIQCQVDSQVTMMFWYRQQPGQSLTLIATANQGSEATYESGFVIDKFPISRPNLTFSTLTVSNMSPEDSSIYLCSGSDPQETQYFGPGTRLLVL.

V usage is TRBV7-2 and J usage is TRBJ2-3, with TRBD2 as a possible D gene (5 bases). Germline CDR1 SGHTA, CDR2 FQGNSA. V gave up 5 bases and J gave up 3 bases, with 18 bases separating them. There are 16 residues in the CDR3. In DNA, the CDR3 is TGTGCCAGCAGCGAGTGGGCTAGCCTTTCGACAGATACGCAGTATTTT. This sequence encodes CASSEWASLSTDTQYF.

J is TRBJ1-5 and V is TRBV6-5; D ambiguous. Germline CDR1 MNHEY, CDR2 SVGAGI. CDR3 size: 18 residues. Trimming took off 0 bases at V and 0 bases at J, with 15 bases between the two ends. CDR3 bases: TGTGCCAGCAGTTACTCACTACCTGGCAGCGATAGCAATCAGCCCCAGCATTTT. Protein sequence: CASSYSLPGSDSNQPQHF.

This clonotype was observed a handful of times. The chain recombines TRBV11-2 with TRBJ2-1; 11 nucleotides line up with TRBD1. Germline lookup yields CDR1 SGHAT and CDR2 FQNNGV. The CDR3 is 17 residues long. V lost 5 bases and J lost 2; bases outside the gene matches: 8. CDR3 in amino acids: CASSADRDRGTYNEQFF. The DNA of the CDR3 is TGTGCCAGCAGCGCTGACCGGGACAGGGGGACCTACAATGAGCAGTTCTTC.

This clonotype has at least ten counts. This chain connects TRBV6-2 or TRBV6-3 to TRBJ2-2; D remains ambiguous. Trimming shortened V by 2 bases and J by 5 bases, and 3 bases separated the two germline ends. Germline lookup yields CDR1 MNHEY and CDR2 SVGEGT. The CDR3 loop spans 12 amino acids. DNA for the CDR3: TGTGCCAGCAGTTACCGGACCGGGGAGCTGTTTTTT. It encodes CASSYRTGELFF.

The sample holds a few counts of this clonotype. J is TRBJ1-5 and V is TRBV20-1; tentative D call: TRBD1 (5 bases). The CDR3 is 13 residues long. Germline V gene data show CDR1 as DFQATT and CDR2 as SNEGSKA (reference sequence). V shed 6 bases and J shed 5 bases, with 14 bases lying between them. CDR3 protein: CSATQDPDQPQHF. In nucleotides, the CDR3 is TGCAGTGCCACACAGGACCCAGATCAGCCCCAGCATTTT.

Ten or more counts support this clonotype. V is TRBV5-1 and J is TRBJ2-1; either TRBD1 or TRBD2 may fit D (5 bases each). CDR1 is SGHRS and CDR2 is YFSETQ in the germline V gene. The CDR3 consists of 15 residues. The V gene lost 4 bases and the J gene lost 0 bases, with 11 bases spanning the gap. The CDR3 sequence is CASSGQGSSYNEQFF. CDR3 nucleotides: TGCGCCAGCAGCGGACAAGGGAGCTCCTACAATGAGCAGTTCTTC.

In its sample, this clonotype was seen many times. The V call is TRBV11-3, the J call TRBJ2-5, with no clear D. Germline V gene lookup returns CDR1 SGHNT and CDR2 YENEEA. This CDR3 region has 16 residues. Trimming took off 2 bases at V and 5 bases at J, with 18 bases between the two ends. The CDR3 nucleotides read TGTGCCAGCAGCTTACGAAGGGATGGAGTTGGGGAGACCCAGTACTTC. Translated: CASSLRRDGVGETQYF.

This chain connects TRBV20-1 to TRBJ2-7; the match to TRBD1 covers 10 bases. Germline values: CDR1 DFQATT, CDR2 SNEGSKA (reference sequence). This CDR3 contains 12 residues. V lost 3 bases, J lost 6 bases, and 2 bases stayed unmatched. CDR3 bases: TGCAGTGCTAGGGGGACAGGGGTCGAGCAGTACGTC. It specifies CSARGTGVEQYV.

This clonotype was recorded many times. This sequence joins TRBV5-1 and TRBJ2-3, with 8 bases matching TRBD2. This CDR3 comprises 14 residues. The germline V gene encodes CDR1 SGHRS and CDR2 YFSETQ. Trimming at V came to 3 bases and at J to 2 bases, leaving 2 bases not matched to a gene. This CDR3 is CASSSGGPTDTQYF. The CDR3 DNA reads as TGCGCCAGCAGCTCGGGGGGGCCCACAGATACGCAGTATTTT.

Concerning this clonotype: An end of the junction does not agree with germline; a read error may underlie this. V and J are TRBV5-6 and TRBJ2-5, with D possibly matching TRBD1 (6 bases). CDR3 length: 13 amino acids. Germline CDR1 reads SGHDT; CDR2 reads YYEEEE. The DNA of the CDR3 is TGTGCCAGCAGCTTGGGATCGCCGGGGACATGGCACTTC. Its protein is CASSLGSPGTWHF.

There are many counts of this clonotype. J is TRBJ2-7 and V is TRBV5-1; possibly TRBD1 for D (5 bases). CDR1 is SGHRS and CDR2 is YFSETQ in the germline V gene. V lost 2 bases and J 6 bases, leaving 12 bases between the germline ends. The CDR3 has 13 amino acids. The CDR3 sequence is CASSFEQGTEQYF. In DNA, the CDR3 is TGCGCCAGCAGCTTTGAGCAGGGAACCGAGCAGTACTTC.

The chain carries TRBV20-1 and TRBJ1-4; no clear D gene. The CDR3 is made up of 14 amino acids. Germline V lookup: CDR1 DFQATT, CDR2 SNEGSKA (reference sequence). The V end was cut by 6 bases, the J end by 5 bases, with 16 bases between. The CDR3: CSASLPSKNEKLFF. The DNA of the CDR3 is TGCAGTGCAAGCCTTCCGTCGAAGAATGAAAAACTGTTTTTT.

This clonotype was counted many times. This chain joins TRBV5-1 and TRBJ2-3; TRBD2 is a possible D gene (5 bases). The CDR3 is 15 amino acids. The V gene lost 6 bases and the J gene lost 4 bases, with 18 bases spanning the gap. The germline V gene encodes CDR1 SGHRS and CDR2 YFSETQ. In DNA, the CDR3 is TGCGCCAGCACCCCGGGGTCCGCCGTGTCAGATACGCAGTATTTT. Translating it yields CASTPGSAVSDTQYF.

The CDR3 protein is CASSSVGGDGYTF. CDR3 coding DNA: TGTGCCAGCAGCTCCGTGGGTGGGGATGGCTACACCTTC. V gene TRBV7-2 combines with J gene TRBJ1-2, with D uncertain. This CDR3 contains 13 residues. Germline-derived CDR1 and CDR2 are SGHTA and FQGNSA. Trimming removed 4 bases from V and 6 bases from J, with 12 bases in between.

This clonotype was counted many times. This chain uses TRBV5-1 with TRBJ2-6; D gene unclear. Germline V gives CDR1 SGHRS, CDR2 YFSETQ. The ends were cut back, 3 bases at V and 1 base at J, with 8 bases in the middle. The CDR3 length is 15 residues. CDR3 amino acids: CASSSRQSGANVLTF. As DNA, the CDR3 is TGCGCCAGCAGCTCTAGACAATCTGGGGCCAACGTCCTGACTTTC.

This clonotype was observed at least ten times. The chain employs TRBV11-2 and TRBJ2-1; possibly TRBD1 or TRBD2 for D (5 bases each). CDR1 and CDR2 from the germline V gene are SGHAT and FQNNGV. V lost 5 bases, J lost 10 bases, and 18 bases lay in between. This CDR3 is 14 amino acids long. The CDR3 nucleotides are TGTGCCAGCAGCGAGGGCCTCCAGGGCAACGAGCAGTTCTTC. Amino acid sequence: CASSEGLQGNEQFF.

The table lists this clonotype with many counts. DNA for the CDR3: TGTGCCAGCAGCCCCCAAGGGCTAGCGGGGGAGCAGTACTTC. It codes for CASSPQGLAGEQYF. This chain connects TRBV7-6 to TRBJ2-7, with 9 bases aligning to TRBD2. Trimming at V came to 5 bases and at J to 7 bases, leaving 9 bases not matched to a gene. Germline CDR1 is SGHVS and CDR2 is FNYEAQ. This CDR3 region has 14 residues.

This clonotype was observed many times. The chain is built from TRBV7-3 and TRBJ2-3; TRBD2 matches 11 bases. The germline CDR1 and CDR2 sequences are SGHTA and FQGTGA. This CDR3 has 16 residues. V lost 5 bases, J lost 2 bases, and 6 bases stayed unmatched. CDR3 sequence (DNA): TGTGCCAGCAGCCCGAAACTAGCGGGGGCCACAGATACGCAGTATTTT. Amino acids: CASSPKLAGATDTQYF.

This clonotype was observed at least ten times. The rearrangement uses TRBV10-3 and TRBJ2-1; 10 bases line up with TRBD2. CDR3 length: 15 amino acids. Germline V gene lookup returns CDR1 ENHRY and CDR2 SYGVKD. V was clipped by 11 bases and J by 6 bases; unmatched bases: 13. The CDR3 loop is CAAKSLAGALNEQFF. DNA of the CDR3: TGTGCCGCTAAGTCGCTAGCGGGGGCGCTCAATGAGCAGTTCTTC.

This clonotype came up many times. The chain is built from TRBV6-5 and TRBJ2-5; 7 positions match TRBD2. Germline CDR1 MNHEY, CDR2 SVGAGI. V shed 0 bases and J 5 bases; nucleotides not matched to a gene: 3. The CDR3 is made up of 14 amino acids. CDR3: CASSYSGGWETQYF. CDR3 nucleotide sequence: TGTGCCAGCAGTTACTCCGGGGGGTGGGAGACCCAGTACTTC.